The TCR beta chain under discussion was sequenced for a study of identifying expanded T cells in peripheral blood. This clone turned up a few times. Healthy donors had no documented immune events, such as infections, while sampled. Data came from immunoSEQ multiplex PCR; TCRdb stores just in-frame clones and leaves some out. The data hold 100,000 or so clones, with more than 70% observed a single time. The germline V gene encodes CDR1 SEHNR and CDR2 FQNEAQ (reference sequence). V was shortened by 3 bases and J by 7 bases, with 6 bases between the two germline ends. The CDR3 runs 11 residues. The TCR was taken from a person aged 18-70 years in good health. The gene calls are TRBV7-9 and TRBJ1-2; D unresolved. The specimen sequenced was blood. CDR3 bases: TGTGCCAGCAGCTTCTTAGCTGGCTACACCTTC. Its translation: CASSFLAGYTF.